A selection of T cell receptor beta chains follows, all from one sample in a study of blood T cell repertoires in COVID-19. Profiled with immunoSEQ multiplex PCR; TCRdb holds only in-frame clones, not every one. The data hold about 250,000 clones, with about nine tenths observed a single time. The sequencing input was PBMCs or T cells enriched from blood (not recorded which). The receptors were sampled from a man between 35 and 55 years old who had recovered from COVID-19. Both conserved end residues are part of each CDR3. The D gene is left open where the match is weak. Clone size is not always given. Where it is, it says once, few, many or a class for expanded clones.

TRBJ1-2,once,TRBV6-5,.,CASSYHNRAPYGYTF,TGTGCCAGCAGTTACCACAACAGGGCCCCGTATGGCTACACCTTC
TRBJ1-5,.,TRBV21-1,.,CASHSFLPGGYQPQHF,TGTGCCAGCCATTCATTCTTGCCAGGGGGCTATCAGCCCCAGCATTTT
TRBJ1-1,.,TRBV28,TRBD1,CASTWTGQTEAFF,TGTGCCAGCACCTGGACAGGGCAGACTGAAGCTTTCTTT
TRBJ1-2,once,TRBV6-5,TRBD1,CASRLQGANGGYTF,TGTGCCAGCAGACTACAGGGGGCGAATGGTGGCTACACCTTC
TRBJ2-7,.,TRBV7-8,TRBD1,CASSFSWTGGSYEQYF,TGTGCCAGCAGCTTCTCATGGACAGGGGGCTCCTACGAGCAGTACTTC
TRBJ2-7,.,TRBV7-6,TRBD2,CASSSGLAGTEQYF,TGTGCCAGCAGCTCGGGACTAGCGGGCACCGAGCAGTACTTC
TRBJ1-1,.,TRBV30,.,CACYRFPGGTEAFF,TGTGCCTGCTACAGGTTTCCGGGGGGGACTGAAGCTTTCTTT
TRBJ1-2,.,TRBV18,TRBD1,CASSPPGQSYGYTF,TGTGCCAGCTCACCACCGGGACAGAGCTATGGCTACACCTTC
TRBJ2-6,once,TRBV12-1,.,CASSPQDSLGANVLTF,TGTGCCAGCAGCCCGCAAGACAGTCTAGGAGCCAACGTCCTGACTTTC
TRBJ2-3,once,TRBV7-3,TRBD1,CASSSTGGRADTQYF,TGTGCCAGCAGCTCGACAGGGGGGCGTGCAGATACGCAGTATTTT
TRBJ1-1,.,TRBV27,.,CASSAGRLNTEAFF,TGTGCCAGCAGTGCAGGAAGACTGAACACTGAAGCTTTCTTT
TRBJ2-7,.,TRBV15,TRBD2,CATTTSGRNYEQYF,TGTGCCACCACAACTAGCGGGAGAAATTACGAGCAGTACTTC
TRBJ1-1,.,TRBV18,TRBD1,CASSPPGSDRAATAFF,TGTGCCAGCTCACCACCAGGATCTGACAGGGCCGCTACAGCTTTCTTT
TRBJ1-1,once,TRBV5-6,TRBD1,CARRQGGIRNTEAFF,TGTGCCAGAAGACAGGGTGGAATAAGAAACACTGAAGCTTTCTTT
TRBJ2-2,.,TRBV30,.,CAWVRTMNTGELFF,TGTGCCTGGGTCCGGACAATGAACACCGGGGAGCTGTTTTTT
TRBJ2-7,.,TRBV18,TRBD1,CASSPLTGGYEQYF,TGTGCCAGCTCACCACTGACAGGGGGCTACGAGCAGTACTTC
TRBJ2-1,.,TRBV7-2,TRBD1,CASSLSGTAHNEQFF,TGTGCCAGCAGCCTATCCGGGACAGCGCACAATGAGCAGTTCTTC
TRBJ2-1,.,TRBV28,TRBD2,CASSSPSGGYNEQFF,TGTGCCAGCAGTTCCCCTAGCGGGGGCTACAATGAGCAGTTCTTC
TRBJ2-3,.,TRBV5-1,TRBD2,CASSSGLARTDTQYF,TGCGCCAGCAGCTCGGGACTAGCGCGCACAGATACGCAGTATTTT
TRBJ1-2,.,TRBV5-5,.,CASSLEEGTGGYTF,TGTGCCAGCAGCTTGGAGGAGGGAACGGGTGGCTACACCTTC
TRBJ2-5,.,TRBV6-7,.,CASSYPGLSGETQYF,TGTGCCAGCAGTTACCCCGGACTGAGTGGGGAGACCCAGTACTTC
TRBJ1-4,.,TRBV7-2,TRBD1,CASSSRQGQGYKRLFF,TGTGCCAGCAGCTCACGACAGGGGCAAGGTTACAAAAGGCTGTTTTTT
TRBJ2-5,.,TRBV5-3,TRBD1,CAPGQGKGQETQYF,TGTGCACCTGGACAGGGGAAGGGGCAAGAGACCCAGTACTTC
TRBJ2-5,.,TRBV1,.,CTSGNGLAGEETQYF,TGCACCAGCGGAAATGGACTAGCGGGAGAAGAGACCCAGTACTTC